The 32 T cell receptor beta chains below were found in one sample sequenced in a study of blood T cell repertoires in COVID-19. Clones were sequenced by immunoSEQ multiplex PCR, and TCRdb holds only the in-frame ones, with some missing. Of about 59,000 clones listed, about four fifths were seen once; the top ten hold 3.5%. Sequenced material: peripheral blood. The receptors stem from a woman of 80 years or more with acute or convalescent COVID-19.

This chain connects TRBV6-5 to TRBJ2-7; D not resolved. CDR3 length equals 13 residues. Per germline, CDR1 MNHEY and CDR2 SVGAGI. The V end lost 6 bases, the J end lost 1 base, and 10 bases lay between the germline ends. In nucleotides, the CDR3 is TGTGCCAGCAGCCTACAGATTTCCTACGAGCAGTACTTC. Amino acid sequence: CASSLQISYEQYF.

The chain is built from TRBV3-1 (or the pseudogene TRBV3-2) and TRBJ2-7, with a possible D match to TRBD1 (7 bases). V lost 2 bases to trimming and J lost 6 bases, with 23 bases between them. The CDR3 has 17 residues. Germline V CDR1 and CDR2: LGHDT, YNNKEL (reference sequence). CDR3 in DNA: TGTGCCAGCAGCCAACACCCGGGACAGCGGGTCCCGGGCGAGCAGTACTTC. This gives the protein CASSQHPGQRVPGEQYF.

This chain uses TRBV7-9 with TRBJ2-3, with a tentative D call TRBD2 (6 bases). Germline CDR1 reads SEHNR; CDR2 reads FQNEAQ (reference sequence). V was clipped by 3 bases and J by 6 bases, with 13 bases between them. The CDR3 totals 14 residues. Here the CDR3 DNA reads TGTGCCAGCAGCTTCGGGAGTAGGACGGATACGCAGTATTTT. Residues: CASSFGSRTDTQYF.

The chain links TRBV6-5 to TRBJ2-2; D may be TRBD2 (5 bases). Germline V gene lookup returns CDR1 MNHEY and CDR2 SVGAGI. Trimming pared 6 bases from V and 5 bases from J, leaving 13 bases between. This CDR3 spans 14 amino acids. CDR3 protein: CASSMGLATGELFF. CDR3 coding DNA: TGTGCCAGCAGCATGGGATTAGCGACCGGGGAGCTGTTTTTT.

The chain combines TRBV15 with TRBJ1-3; 10 nucleotides match TRBD1. J was trimmed by 3 bases and V by 4 bases; bases with no gene match: 9. The CDR3 spans 17 residues. Germline CDR1 LNHNV, CDR2 YYDKDF (reference sequence). The CDR3: CATSNYGQGEYGNTIYF. The CDR3 coding sequence is TGTGCCACCAGCAACTATGGACAGGGGGAATATGGAAACACCATATATTTT.

This chain joins TRBV7-3 and TRBJ1-2, with 11 bases identical to TRBD1. In germline, CDR1 is SGHTA, CDR2 FQGTGA. The CDR3 is 13 amino acids. With V trimmed by 6 bases and J by 13 bases, 10 bases remained unmatched. The CDR3: CASSGRTGGRTTF. DNA of the CDR3: TGTGCCAGCAGTGGCCGGACAGGGGGCCGGACCACCTTC.

Only a few counts were recorded for this clone. The chain couples TRBV19 to TRBJ2-5; 10 bases match TRBD2. The germline gives CDR1 LNHDA, CDR2 SQIVND (reference sequence). After removal of 6 bases from V and 5 bases from J, the junction contained 6 bases not matched to a gene. This CDR3 spans 14 amino acids. CDR3 in amino acids: CASSLAGARETQYF. The DNA for the CDR3 is TGTGCCAGTAGCCTAGCGGGGGCCCGGGAGACCCAGTACTTC.

CDR3 amino acids: CASTRRGVLGNTIYF. The CDR3 coding sequence is TGTGCCAGCACACGGCGGGGCGTCCTCGGAAACACCATATATTTT. The chain uses TRBV6-6 and TRBJ1-3; a weak D match, TRBD1 (5 bases). This CDR3 has 15 residues. The germline V and J ends were trimmed by 7 bases and 4 bases, with 17 bases remaining between them. The germline gives CDR1 MNHNY, CDR2 SVGAGI (reference sequence).

Only a few counts were recorded for this clone. This sequence joins TRBV7-9 and TRBJ2-7; TRBD1 matches 7 bases. Germline CDR1 and CDR2: SEHNR and FQNEAQ (reference sequence). The trim removed 0 bases at V and 6 bases at J, leaving 8 bases unmatched. This CDR3 is 15 amino acids long. CDR3 residues: CASSLALRDSAEQYF. DNA for the CDR3: TGTGCCAGCAGCTTAGCCCTACGGGACAGCGCCGAGCAGTACTTC.

This chain links TRBV24-1 with TRBJ2-2, with D possibly TRBD2 on 5 matching bases. The CDR3 has 16 residues. Germline V CDR1 and CDR2: KGHDR, SFDVKD. V was pared by 0 bases and J by 5 bases, with 12 bases between. As DNA, the CDR3 is TGTGCCACCAGTGATTTGGTCGGGAAAGGGACCGGGGAGCTGTTTTTT. It encodes CATSDLVGKGTGELFF.

This clone is a singleton in its sample. CDR3 region: CASSAPGTGVGEQYF. The DNA of the CDR3 is TGTGCCAGCAGCGCCCCCGGGACAGGGGTAGGCGAGCAGTACTTC. The chain joins TRBV9 to TRBJ2-7, with 10 bases that match TRBD1. The CDR3 covers 15 residues. In germline, CDR1 is SGDLS, CDR2 YYNGEE. V trimming: 3 bases; J trimming: 6 bases; junction bases outside the gene matches: 9.

This clone was detected only once. V gene TRBV10-3 combines with J gene TRBJ2-3; tentatively, D is TRBD1 (5 bases). The ends were cut back, 6 bases at V and 0 bases at J, with 7 bases in the middle. Germline V CDR1 and CDR2: ENHRY, SYGVKD. CDR3 length equals 13 residues. CDR3 DNA sequence: TGTGCCATCAGCCGACAGAGCACAGATACGCAGTATTTT. Its translation is CAISRQSTDTQYF.

The chain recombines TRBV5-6 with TRBJ2-2, with 9 bases identical to TRBD1. The germline gives CDR1 SGHDT, CDR2 YYEEEE. V was clipped by 3 bases and J by 2 bases; unmatched bases: 2. This CDR3 is built from 15 residues. The CDR3 DNA is TGTGCCAGCAGCTGGACAGGGGTAAACACCGGGGAGCTGTTTTTT. It codes for CASSWTGVNTGELFF.

The CDR3, as DNA: TGTGCCAGCAGTTTGGACAGGGGGCTTGGGGCCAACGTCCTGACTTTC. Its protein is CASSLDRGLGANVLTF. The chain has TRBV6-5 and TRBJ2-6; 11 bases align to TRBD1. CDR1 MNHEY and CDR2 SVGAGI come from the germline V gene. V shed 4 bases and J 3 bases; nucleotides not matched to a gene: 2. This CDR3 comprises 16 residues.

This chain connects TRBV6-5 to TRBJ2-3; maybe TRBD1 (5 bases). In germline, CDR1 is MNHEY, CDR2 SVGAGI. V was shortened by 0 bases and J by 0 bases, with 10 bases between the two germline ends. This CDR3 spans 16 amino acids. The CDR3 DNA sequence: TGTGCCAGCAGTTACTCTACAGGACGTAGCACAGATACGCAGTATTTT. This codes for CASSYSTGRSTDTQYF.

The chain employs TRBV7-3 and TRBJ1-2, with TRBD1 matching over 10 bases. The V segment lost 1 base and the J segment 7 bases; nucleotides outside the gene matches: 6. The CDR3 runs to 15 residues. Germline-derived CDR1 and CDR2 are SGHTA and FQGTGA. CDR3 DNA: TGTGCCAGCAGCTTAAAAGGGGGACAGGGGCTTGGCTACACCTTC. Translated, it gives CASSLKGGQGLGYTF.

The chain uses TRBV27 and TRBJ1-2; 10 bases are shared with TRBD1. The V gene's germline CDR1 is MNHEY and CDR2 SMNVEV (reference sequence). The CDR3 contains 16 residues. V gave up 3 bases and J gave up 6 bases; unmatched junction bases: 10. The CDR3 loop is CASSLGQGSREHGYTF. Here the CDR3 DNA reads TGTGCCAGCAGTTTGGGACAGGGGTCTAGGGAACATGGCTACACCTTC.

The V and J genes are TRBV12-5 and TRBJ2-1; 14 nucleotides agree with TRBD2. Germline CDR1 is LGHNT and CDR2 is FRNRAP. This CDR3 contains 16 residues. The ends lost 1 base at V and 10 bases at J; junction bases unmatched: 6. The CDR3 DNA is TGTGCTAGTGGTTTGGCCCGGACTAGCGGGGGGTGGGAGCAGTTCTTC. Its translation is CASGLARTSGGWEQFF.

This chain joins TRBV6-6 and TRBJ1-4; D not resolved. The CDR3 totals 12 residues. Trimming took 6 bases from V and 8 from J, leaving 10 bases between them. Germline V CDR1 and CDR2: MNHNY, SVGAGI (reference sequence). CDR3 residues: CASRPVGEKLFF. The CDR3 nucleotides read TGTGCCAGCAGACCCGTCGGGGAAAAACTGTTTTTT.

The J gene is TRBJ2-7, the V gene TRBV25-1; D gene ambiguous. V lost 3 bases to trimming and J lost 2 bases, with 8 bases between them. The germline V gene encodes CDR1 MGHDK and CDR2 SYGVNS. This CDR3 has 13 amino acids. The CDR3: CASSDYRAYEQYF. CDR3 coding DNA: TGTGCCAGCAGTGATTACAGAGCCTACGAGCAGTACTTC.

The chain links TRBV7-2 to TRBJ2-2; D is perhaps TRBD1 (6 bases). Per the germline V gene, CDR1 is SGHTA and CDR2 is FQGNSA. V was cut by 4 bases and J by 1 base, with 13 bases left in between. The CDR3 runs 16 residues. The CDR3 DNA reads TGTGCCAGCAGCTCCCGACAGGACATGAACACCGGGGAGCTGTTTTTT. It translates to CASSSRQDMNTGELFF.

The chain joins TRBV7-8 to TRBJ2-7, with D possibly matching TRBD1 (5 bases). This CDR3 spans 13 amino acids. The V gene's germline CDR1 is SGHVS and CDR2 FQNEAQ. Trimming pared 0 bases from V and 3 bases from J, leaving 6 bases between. For the CDR3, the DNA is TGTGCCAGCAGCTTAGCAGGGGTCTACGAGCAGTACTTC. Translated: CASSLAGVYEQYF.

The rearrangement links TRBV3-1 (or the pseudogene TRBV3-2) to TRBJ2-3; 8 bases match TRBD2. The CDR3 length is 13 residues. J was trimmed by 11 bases and V by 3 bases; bases with no gene match: 7. The V gene's germline CDR1 is LGHDT and CDR2 YNNKEL (reference sequence). CDR3 region: CASSHLLAVEQYF. The CDR3 nucleotides read TGTGCCAGCAGCCATTTACTAGCGGTGGAGCAGTATTTT.

The rearrangement uses TRBV7-2 and TRBJ2-7; TRBD2 matches 7 bases. J gave up 3 bases and V 8 bases, and 7 bases lay outside the gene matches. CDR1 and CDR2 (germline): SGHTA, FQGNSA. This CDR3 region has 13 residues. In nucleotides, the CDR3 is TGTGCCAGCGGAGGGGCGGGAGACTACGAGCAGTACTTC. Its protein is CASGGAGDYEQYF.

This clone was detected once. This chain connects TRBV11-2 to TRBJ2-7; TRBD2 matches 13 bases. The germline V gene encodes CDR1 SGHAT and CDR2 FQNNGV. This CDR3 spans 19 amino acids. Trimming removed 6 bases from V and 4 bases from J; junction bases left unmatched: 18. The CDR3 region is CASSQTGTSGTRPRYEQYF. The CDR3 nucleotides are TGTGCCAGCAGTCAGACCGGGACTAGCGGGACGAGGCCCAGATACGAGCAGTACTTC.

This clone was seen a few times. For the CDR3, the DNA is TGTGCCAGCAGCCTCCTTGAGGGCCACTTCCAAAATTCACCCCTCCACTTT. Amino acids: CASSLLEGHFQNSPLHF. The chain links TRBV28 to TRBJ1-6; the D is unclear. The CDR3 has 17 amino acids. CDR1 MDHEN and CDR2 SYDVKM come from the germline V gene. V gave up 6 bases and J gave up 7 bases, with 22 bases separating them.

The chain couples TRBV6-5 to TRBJ1-3; D not certain. CDR3 length: 15 amino acids. Germline CDR1 reads MNHEY; CDR2 reads SVGAGI. Trimming removed 6 bases from V and 3 bases from J, with 15 bases in between. CDR3 bases: TGTGCCAGCAGACCCCCCTCGGTGAGTGGAAACACCATATATTTT. Amino acid sequence: CASRPPSVSGNTIYF.

The V call is TRBV10-1, the J call TRBJ2-7, with 10 bases fitting TRBD2. V lost 5 bases, J lost 4 bases, and 5 bases stayed unmatched. Germline V lookup: CDR1 WNHNN, CDR2 SYGVQD (reference sequence). The CDR3 consists of 14 residues. The CDR3 region has the DNA TGCGCCAGCAGTACTAGCGGGAAGACTTACGAGCAGTACTTC. Its translation: CASSTSGKTYEQYF.

V usage is TRBV21-1 and J usage is TRBJ2-1; the table's TRBD2 call for D was not verified on the DNA. TRBV21-1 is a documented pseudogene. The CDR3 has 16 amino acids. The CDR3, as DNA: TGTGCCAGCAGCCTAAAGACTAGACCGAAGTACAATGAGCAGTTCTTC. Its protein product is CASSLKTRPKYNEQFF.

The gene calls are TRBV29-1 and TRBJ2-1; TRBD1 is a possible D gene (6 bases). Germline V gives CDR1 SQVTM, CDR2 ANQGSEA. V dropped 5 bases and J dropped 7 bases, with 12 bases sitting between them. The CDR3 has 12 residues. The CDR3 sequence is CSVRGGGNEQFF. CDR3 DNA sequence: TGCAGCGTTCGTGGGGGCGGGAATGAGCAGTTCTTC.

The chain uses TRBV5-1 and TRBJ1-2; 7 bases align to TRBD1. Germline CDR1 and CDR2: SGHRS and YFSETQ. With V trimmed by 4 bases and J by 5 bases, 8 bases remained unmatched. The CDR3 extends over 14 amino acids. The CDR3 loop is CASSATGTDYGYTF. In DNA form, the CDR3 reads TGCGCCAGCAGCGCGACCGGGACAGATTATGGCTACACCTTC.

This sequence joins TRBV7-8 and TRBJ2-5; TRBD2 matches 12 bases. V lost 2 bases and J lost 4; bases outside the gene matches: 8. This CDR3 has 17 amino acids. Germline CDR1 and CDR2: SGHVS and FQNEAQ. The DNA of the CDR3 is TGTGCCAGCAGCTTAAAGGCTAGCGGGGGGGCCGTAGAGACCCAGTACTTC. Translated: CASSLKASGGAVETQYF. The whole variable domain, remainder taken from reference TRBV7-8 and TRBJ2-5, is GAGVSQSPRYKVAKRGQDVALRCDPISGHVSLFWYQQALGQGPEFLTYFQNEAQLDKSGLPSDRFFAERPEGSVSTLKIQRTQQEDSAVYLCASSLKASGGAVETQYFGPGTRLLVL.